A selection of T cell receptor beta chains follows, all from one sample in a study of CD8 T cells in ankylosing spondylitis. TCRdb recomputed calls from the 5' RACE reads with MiXCR, one row per CDR3 protein. The sample consists of about 42,000 distinct CDR3 sequences, 3% to 4.5% of them appearing once. The source material was blood, either unsorted or a sorted T cell fraction (not recorded which). Source of these receptors: a female donor with ankylosing spondylitis or in good health (not recorded which). Both conserved end residues are part of each CDR3. D genes are given only for firm matches. Clone size is stated in some rows and not others, as once, few, many or a class when expanded.

j_gene: TRBJ1-1
abundance: many
v_gene: TRBV9
d_gene: .
CDR3nt: TGTGCCAGCAGCGTAGGGATGGGCGGAAAAGCTTTCTTT
CDR3aa: CASSVGMGGKAFF

j_gene: TRBJ1-2
abundance: many
v_gene: TRBV9
d_gene: TRBD1
CDR3nt: TGTGCCAGCAGCGGCCCCGGGACAGGGCGTGACCATGGCTACACCTTC
CDR3aa: CASSGPGTGRDHGYTF

j_gene: TRBJ2-5
abundance: many
v_gene: TRBV9
d_gene: .
CDR3nt: TGTGCCAGCAGCGTAGAGGGAATTATTACAGCGCAAGAGACCCAGTACTTC
CDR3aa: CASSVEGIITAQETQYF

j_gene: TRBJ2-5
abundance: few
v_gene: TRBV9
d_gene: .
CDR3nt: TGTGCCAGCAGCGCGTTAGCGGACTGGGGAGAGACCCAGTACTTC
CDR3aa: CASSALADWGETQYF

j_gene: TRBJ2-1
abundance: many
v_gene: TRBV9
d_gene: TRBD2
CDR3nt: TGTGCCAGCAGCGTAGTAGGCGGGGGGGAAAGAAATGAGCAGTTCTTC
CDR3aa: CASSVVGGGERNEQFF

j_gene: TRBJ2-5
abundance: many
v_gene: TRBV9
d_gene: TRBD1
CDR3nt: TGTGCCAGCAGCCGAACGGGACAGACAGAGACCCAGTACTTC
CDR3aa: CASSRTGQTETQYF

j_gene: TRBJ2-3
abundance: .
v_gene: TRBV9
d_gene: TRBD1
CDR3nt: TGTGCCAGCAGTGAGGGGGCCCCCGGAGGCACAGATACGCAGTATTTT
CDR3aa: CASSEGAPGGTDTQYF

j_gene: TRBJ2-2
abundance: many
v_gene: TRBV9
d_gene: TRBD1
CDR3nt: TGTGCCAGCGTGACAGGGACCACCGGGGAGCTGTTTTTT
CDR3aa: CASVTGTTGELFF

j_gene: TRBJ2-1
abundance: .
v_gene: TRBV9
d_gene: TRBD2
CDR3nt: TGTGCCAGCGGGCGGGGGGACCTTACTTCCTACAATGAGCAGTTCTTC
CDR3aa: CASGRGDLTSYNEQFF

j_gene: TRBJ2-3
abundance: many
v_gene: TRBV9
d_gene: TRBD2
CDR3nt: TGTGCCAGCAGCGCAGGACTAGCGGGGGGGTCAGATACGCAGTATTTT
CDR3aa: CASSAGLAGGSDTQYF

j_gene: TRBJ2-1
abundance: many
v_gene: TRBV9
d_gene: TRBD2
CDR3nt: TGTGCCAGCAGCGGACGGTCTAGCGGGGGCTACAATGAGCAGTTCTTC
CDR3aa: CASSGRSSGGYNEQFF

j_gene: TRBJ2-7
abundance: .
v_gene: TRBV9
d_gene: .
CDR3nt: TGTGCCAGCAGCGTAGATGCCCGGACCTACGAGCAGTACTTC
CDR3aa: CASSVDARTYEQYF

j_gene: TRBJ2-5
abundance: many
v_gene: TRBV9
d_gene: TRBD2
CDR3nt: TGTGCCAGCAGCGTAGCTTTAGCGGGGGGGATTCAAGAGACCCAGTACTTC
CDR3aa: CASSVALAGGIQETQYF

j_gene: TRBJ1-5
abundance: many
v_gene: TRBV9
d_gene: .
CDR3nt: TGTGCCAGCAGCGGTTTGGGGGGTCAGCCCCAGCATTTT
CDR3aa: CASSGLGGQPQHF

j_gene: TRBJ2-3
abundance: many
v_gene: TRBV9
d_gene: TRBD2
CDR3nt: TGTGCCAGCAGCGACGGGGGGGCAGCAGATACGCAGTATTTT
CDR3aa: CASSDGGAADTQYF

j_gene: TRBJ2-4
abundance: few
v_gene: TRBV9
d_gene: .
CDR3nt: TGTGCCAGCAGCGTAGAGGGAGTGGGGGGAGTCGGAGCCAAAAACATTCAGTACTTC
CDR3aa: CASSVEGVGGVGAKNIQYF

j_gene: TRBJ2-5
abundance: many
v_gene: TRBV9
d_gene: .
CDR3nt: TGTGCCAGCAGCGCTGGGGGGTGGCAAGAGACCCAGTACTTC
CDR3aa: CASSAGGWQETQYF

j_gene: TRBJ2-5
abundance: few
v_gene: TRBV9
d_gene: TRBD2
CDR3nt: TGTGCCAGCAGCGCTAGCGGGAGGGGGGAGACCCAGTACTTC
CDR3aa: CASSASGRGETQYF

j_gene: TRBJ2-2
abundance: few
v_gene: TRBV9
d_gene: TRBD2
CDR3nt: TGTGCCAGCAGCGGGATAGCGGGGGGGCCAGCCGGGGAGCTGTTTTTT
CDR3aa: CASSGIAGGPAGELFF

j_gene: TRBJ1-1
abundance: many
v_gene: TRBV9
d_gene: .
CDR3nt: TGTGCCAGCAGCACAGACGGGGTGAGGACTGAAGCTTTCTTT
CDR3aa: CASSTDGVRTEAFF

j_gene: TRBJ1-3
abundance: many
v_gene: TRBV9
d_gene: .
CDR3nt: TGTGCCAGCAGCGTAGCTATCCTGGACTCTGGAAACACCATATATTTT
CDR3aa: CASSVAILDSGNTIYF

j_gene: TRBJ2-1
abundance: many
v_gene: TRBV9
d_gene: TRBD2
CDR3nt: TGTGCCAGCAGCGTAGGAGCGGGGGGGCCGGGTGAGCAGTTCTTC
CDR3aa: CASSVGAGGPGEQFF

j_gene: TRBJ2-3
abundance: many
v_gene: TRBV9
d_gene: TRBD1
CDR3nt: TGTGCCAGCAGCGTAGATTGGGACAGCAGCACAGATACGCAGTATTTT
CDR3aa: CASSVDWDSSTDTQYF

j_gene: TRBJ1-1
abundance: many
v_gene: TRBV9
d_gene: .
CDR3nt: TGTGCCAGCAGCGTAGAGGTCGCTGGAGGGTACACTGAAGCTTTCTTT
CDR3aa: CASSVEVAGGYTEAFF

j_gene: TRBJ1-1
abundance: many
v_gene: TRBV9
d_gene: .
CDR3nt: TGTGCCAGCTCTATGGGTCTGAACACTGAAGCTTTCTTT
CDR3aa: CASSMGLNTEAFF

j_gene: TRBJ2-1
abundance: few
v_gene: TRBV9
d_gene: .
CDR3nt: TGTGCCAGCAGCGTAGAAAGCTCCCCTGGCTACAATGAGCAGTTCTTC
CDR3aa: CASSVESSPGYNEQFF

j_gene: TRBJ1-4
abundance: few
v_gene: TRBV9
d_gene: TRBD1
CDR3nt: TGTGCCAGCAGCGTCCTGGACAGGGCGACTGAAAAACTGTTTTTT
CDR3aa: CASSVLDRATEKLFF

j_gene: TRBJ2-5
abundance: .
v_gene: TRBV9
d_gene: TRBD1
CDR3nt: TGTGCCAGCAGCGTAGGGTCCCGGACAGGGTATGGGACCCAGTACTTC
CDR3aa: CASSVGSRTGYGTQYF

j_gene: TRBJ2-1
abundance: medium-sized
v_gene: TRBV9
d_gene: .
CDR3nt: TGTGCCAGCAGCGTAGTGTCGGGAACCTACAATGAGCAGTTCTTC
CDR3aa: CASSVVSGTYNEQFF

j_gene: TRBJ1-4
abundance: .
v_gene: TRBV9
d_gene: .
CDR3nt: TGTGCCAGCAGCGCCCGGGCCGGCAATGAAAAACTGTTTTTT
CDR3aa: CASSARAGNEKLFF

j_gene: TRBJ1-5
abundance: many
v_gene: TRBV9
d_gene: .
CDR3nt: TGTGCCAGCAGCGTAGGAGTGGAGAGCAATCAGCCCCAGCATTTT
CDR3aa: CASSVGVESNQPQHF

j_gene: TRBJ1-2
abundance: many
v_gene: TRBV9
d_gene: .
CDR3nt: TGTGCCAGCAGCGTAAGAGGAATCGGTGGCTACACCTTC
CDR3aa: CASSVRGIGGYTF

j_gene: TRBJ2-7
abundance: few
v_gene: TRBV9
d_gene: .
CDR3nt: TGTGCCAGCAGCGTAGCTGGTATGGAACAGGGCTACGAGCAGTACTTC
CDR3aa: CASSVAGMEQGYEQYF

j_gene: TRBJ2-3
abundance: many
v_gene: TRBV9
d_gene: TRBD2
CDR3nt: TGTGCCAGCAGCGTAGAACTAGCGGGGGGCAAAGATACGCAGTATTTT
CDR3aa: CASSVELAGGKDTQYF

j_gene: TRBJ1-2
abundance: many
v_gene: TRBV9
d_gene: .
CDR3nt: TGTGCCAGCAGCGTAGATCCTTCAGTAATCTCATTTTATGGCTACACCTTC
CDR3aa: CASSVDPSVISFYGYTF

j_gene: TRBJ2-3
abundance: few
v_gene: TRBV9
d_gene: TRBD2
CDR3nt: TGTGCCAGCAGCGCGTTGGGACAGTCAACTAGCGGGGGGGCCAAAAATACGCAGTATTTT
CDR3aa: CASSALGQSTSGGAKNTQYF

j_gene: TRBJ2-7
abundance: many
v_gene: TRBV9
d_gene: TRBD1
CDR3nt: TGTGCCAGCAGCGCCGGGACAGGAGTCTACGAGCAGTACTTC
CDR3aa: CASSAGTGVYEQYF

j_gene: TRBJ2-3
abundance: many
v_gene: TRBV9
d_gene: TRBD1
CDR3nt: TGTGCCAGCAGCGAGGGGGCCTCTGCGGCAGATACGCAGTATTTT
CDR3aa: CASSEGASAADTQYF

j_gene: TRBJ1-1
abundance: many
v_gene: TRBV9
d_gene: TRBD1
CDR3nt: TGTGCCAGCAGCCCCTTGACAGGGGACACTGAAGCTTTCTTT
CDR3aa: CASSPLTGDTEAFF

j_gene: TRBJ2-3
abundance: few
v_gene: TRBV9
d_gene: .
CDR3nt: TGTGCCAGCACTGAGGGTTGGAGCACAGATACGCAGTATTTT
CDR3aa: CASTEGWSTDTQYF

j_gene: TRBJ1-4
abundance: many
v_gene: TRBV9
d_gene: .
CDR3nt: TGTGCCAGCAGCGAAAGGCCGAACCCCAATGAAAAACTGTTTTTT
CDR3aa: CASSERPNPNEKLFF

j_gene: TRBJ2-1
abundance: .
v_gene: TRBV9
d_gene: TRBD2
CDR3nt: TGTGCCAGCAGCGAGACGCTAGCGGGTGAGCAGTTCTTC
CDR3aa: CASSETLAGEQFF

j_gene: TRBJ2-7
abundance: many
v_gene: TRBV9
d_gene: TRBD1
CDR3nt: TGTGCCAGCAGTTCAACGGGGACAGGGAGCTACGAGCAGTACTTC
CDR3aa: CASSSTGTGSYEQYF

j_gene: TRBJ1-1
abundance: many
v_gene: TRBV9
d_gene: .
CDR3nt: TGTGCCAGCAGCCCAGAAGTGGGGGTCGGGAACACTGAAGCTTTCTTT
CDR3aa: CASSPEVGVGNTEAFF

j_gene: TRBJ1-6
abundance: many
v_gene: TRBV9
d_gene: .
CDR3nt: TGTGCCAGCAGCGTAGGCACAGATTATAATTCACCCCTCCACTTT
CDR3aa: CASSVGTDYNSPLHF

j_gene: TRBJ2-3
abundance: many
v_gene: TRBV9
d_gene: .
CDR3nt: TGTGCCAGCAGCGTTTTAGTGGGGGAGACTACTCAGTATTTT
CDR3aa: CASSVLVGETTQYF

j_gene: TRBJ2-2
abundance: many
v_gene: TRBV9
d_gene: TRBD2
CDR3nt: TGTGCCAGCAGCGTAGGAGCGGGGCTCAACACCGGGGAGCTGTTTTTT
CDR3aa: CASSVGAGLNTGELFF

j_gene: TRBJ2-5
abundance: many
v_gene: TRBV21-1
d_gene: .
CDR3nt: TGTGCCAGCAGCAAACCGAGTTACTCGCGGGGGGGCCAAGAGACCCAGTACTTC
CDR3aa: CASSKPSYSRGGQETQYF

j_gene: TRBJ2-2
abundance: many
v_gene: TRBV9
d_gene: TRBD2
CDR3nt: TGTGCCAGCAAGGGCGGGGGAATGGCCGGGGAGCTGTTTTTT
CDR3aa: CASKGGGMAGELFF

j_gene: TRBJ2-3
abundance: many
v_gene: TRBV9
d_gene: .
CDR3nt: TGTGCCAGCAGCGACGACAACCGGGATGAGCAGTATTTT
CDR3aa: CASSDDNRDEQYF

j_gene: TRBJ1-1
abundance: many
v_gene: TRBV9
d_gene: .
CDR3nt: TGTGCCAGCAGCAATACCTTGGCTGAAGCTTTCTTT
CDR3aa: CASSNTLAEAFF

j_gene: TRBJ1-4
abundance: many
v_gene: TRBV9
d_gene: .
CDR3nt: TGTGCCAGCAGCGGGTCCTTTGGCTTGGATGAAAAACTGTTTTTT
CDR3aa: CASSGSFGLDEKLFF

j_gene: TRBJ2-3
abundance: many
v_gene: TRBV9
d_gene: .
CDR3nt: TGTGCCAGCAGCGGCAGGGTAGCAGATACGCAGTATTTT
CDR3aa: CASSGRVADTQYF

j_gene: TRBJ1-2
abundance: many
v_gene: TRBV9
d_gene: .
CDR3nt: TGTGCCAGCAGCGCAGAGGAGGGATTAGCTAACTATGGCTACACCTTC
CDR3aa: CASSAEEGLANYGYTF

j_gene: TRBJ2-3
abundance: many
v_gene: TRBV9
d_gene: TRBD2
CDR3nt: TGTGCCAGCAGCGTAGCAGAGGGGAGGGCGACTGTTGATACGCAGTATTTT
CDR3aa: CASSVAEGRATVDTQYF